These T cell receptor beta chains were read from a single sample in a study of B cell selection in AIRE deficiency. The repertoire was sequenced with immunoSEQ multiplex PCR; TCRdb's copy has only in-frame clones and lacks some. This sample has more than 12,000 clones; about 93% occur once, and the top ten carry 0.85% to 1.2%. The material sequenced was Tregs sorted from PBMCs. These receptors came from a human donor with AIRE deficiency. The CDR3 runs from the conserved cysteine through the conserved F or W. The order of the fields is V gene, D gene, clone size, J gene, CDR3 protein, CDR3 DNA. A D gene is named only where the DNA matches it firmly. Only some rows state a clone size, as once, few, many or a class for expanded clones.

v_gene: TRBV5-1
d_gene: TRBD1
abundance: medium-sized
j_gene: TRBJ1-1
CDR3aa: CASSLAFSDRVTEAFF
CDR3nt: TGCGCCAGCAGCTTGGCCTTCTCGGACAGGGTCACTGAAGCTTTCTTT

v_gene: TRBV18
d_gene: TRBD1
abundance: -
j_gene: TRBJ2-2
CDR3aa: CASSQTGPGELFF
CDR3nt: TGTGCCAGCTCACAGACAGGGCCCGGGGAGCTGTTTTTT

v_gene: TRBV11-2
d_gene: -
abundance: few
j_gene: TRBJ1-2
CDR3aa: CASSLEPGANYGYTF
CDR3nt: TGTGCCAGCAGCTTAGAACCCGGAGCTAACTATGGCTACACCTTC

v_gene: TRBV28
d_gene: TRBD2
abundance: -
j_gene: TRBJ2-3
CDR3aa: CASSSSGRATDTQYF
CDR3nt: TGTGCCAGCAGTTCTAGCGGGAGGGCCACAGATACGCAGTATTTT

v_gene: TRBV6-6
d_gene: -
abundance: -
j_gene: TRBJ1-1
CDR3aa: CASSWGPGLMNTEAFF
CDR3nt: TGTGCCAGCAGTTGGGGGCCGGGACTAATGAACACTGAAGCTTTCTTT

v_gene: TRBV19
d_gene: -
abundance: -
j_gene: TRBJ2-3
CDR3aa: CASSARGTDTQYF
CDR3nt: TGTGCCAGTAGTGCGAGAGGCACAGATACGCAGTATTTT

v_gene: TRBV19
d_gene: -
abundance: once
j_gene: TRBJ1-3
CDR3aa: CASSPNSGNTIYF
CDR3nt: TGTGCCAGTAGCCCGAACTCTGGAAACACCATATATTTT

v_gene: TRBV28
d_gene: -
abundance: -
j_gene: TRBJ1-5
CDR3aa: CASSSWGATRQPQHF
CDR3nt: TGTGCCAGCAGTTCCTGGGGGGCGACTCGTCAGCCCCAGCATTTT

v_gene: TRBV6-5
d_gene: -
abundance: -
j_gene: TRBJ1-5
CDR3aa: CASSYSEIIHF
CDR3nt: TGTGCCAGCAGTTACTCGGAGATTATACATTTT

v_gene: TRBV19
d_gene: TRBD1
abundance: -
j_gene: TRBJ1-5
CDR3aa: CASTPWQGAHQPQHF
CDR3nt: TGTGCCAGTACCCCGTGGCAGGGGGCGCATCAGCCCCAGCATTTT

v_gene: TRBV28
d_gene: -
abundance: -
j_gene: TRBJ1-5
CDR3aa: CASSPSRGGYQPQHF
CDR3nt: TGTGCCAGCAGTCCATCTCGGGGGGGGTATCAGCCCCAGCATTTT

v_gene: TRBV6-6
d_gene: TRBD2
abundance: -
j_gene: TRBJ2-3
CDR3aa: CAIPGLEADTQYF
CDR3nt: TGTGCCATACCGGGACTAGAAGCAGATACGCAGTATTTT

v_gene: TRBV5-1
d_gene: -
abundance: -
j_gene: TRBJ2-3
CDR3aa: CASSAADTQYF
CDR3nt: TGCGCCAGCAGCGCTGCCGATACGCAGTATTTT

v_gene: TRBV5-4
d_gene: -
abundance: -
j_gene: TRBJ2-2
CDR3aa: CASSIRSGTGELFF
CDR3nt: TGTGCCAGCAGCATACGGAGTGGGACCGGGGAGCTGTTTTTT

v_gene: TRBV30
d_gene: TRBD2
abundance: -
j_gene: TRBJ2-2
CDR3aa: CAFKREGYTGELFF
CDR3nt: TGTGCCTTTAAGCGGGAGGGTTACACCGGGGAGCTGTTTTTT